This T cell receptor beta chain was recorded in a study of T cells in tumors after PD-1 blockade. Across the whole study: Peripheral blood samples averaged 36,536 unique clonotypes and 113,528 templates.

Trimming left V 5 bases short and J 5 bases short, with 6 bases between. The CDR3 is 12 amino acids. The data were produced by immunoSEQ multiplex PCR, yet TCRdb's version contains in-frame clones alone and is incomplete. The sample has some 43,000 clones, over 70% seen once. The chain employs TRBV12-3 or TRBV12-4 and TRBJ2-2; D gene uncertain. Sequences were derived from PBMCs, sampled before anti-PD-1 treatment. The TCR comes from a human donor with basal cell carcinoma. The CDR3 loop is CASSTGTGELFF. Written as DNA, the CDR3 is TGTGCCAGCAGTACCGGGACCGGGGAGCTGTTTTTT.